This T cell receptor beta chain was captured by sequencing in a study of cytomegalovirus exposure and HLA in healthy donors (dated by TCRdb to 2015 to 2018). A note on the overall study: In an earlier analysis of roughly 590 of the donors, around 290 Gb of sequence data and just under 120 million unique TCR beta sequences from about 179 million T cells were reported. The study was designed to test whether signatures of past pathogen exposure could be identified by cataloging public T cell receptors. Donor age, sex, ethnicity and CMV serostatus were compiled together with the repertoire data. Class I and class II HLA loci were covered by the typing at four-digit resolution. An earlier analysis of fewer than 700 of the donors applied high-throughput TCR beta sequencing to assess whether each TCR beta V gene segment acted as functional or pseudogenic. All discovery cohort repertoires had been generated using a single sequencing platform. About 300 gigabases of sequencing data and roughly 81 million unique TCR sequences made up an early release that covered 500 to 700 HLA-typed donors. In a later genetic analysis, genome-wide SNP genotypes for about 60% of the 666 donors were used, and that subset was treated as a discovery cohort. High-throughput TCR immunosequencing, statistical association of individual TCRs with disease status, and machine learning were combined to predict cytomegalovirus infection status. Of the roughly 410 genotyped donors, roughly 80% were placed in the genetic ancestry cluster associated with self-reported Caucasian donors. Besides the first cohort of about 730 subjects, a separate validation cohort made up of 95 to 150 different subjects was used. The number of typed donors differed by locus: about 620-640 for A, B, C, DRB1 and DQB1; 522 for DQA1; 606 for DPA1; and around 470 for DPB1. In a later analysis, previously published TCR beta repertoires from fewer than 750 donors were re-analyzed and high-resolution HLA genotyping was added so that TCR occurrence patterns could be studied. The later analysis used no new phenotypic data to find candidate immune exposures, relying instead on TCR beta sequences and their occurrence across donors. Among some 400 genotyped donors of the cohort, an average of about 220,000 unique TCR beta nucleotide sequences was sequenced per donor, of which about 18% were non-productive. Roughly five DR-DQ haplotypes were treated as single units for association and clustering because of strong linkage in the cohort. The study profiled the T cell repertoires of some 610 subjects by immunosequencing and related them to cytomegalovirus serostatus. The paper as a whole reports these results and caveats: According to a later analysis, TCR association rates differed among HLA loci, with DRB1 alleles showing the most associated TCRs and HLA-C alleles showing the fewest. In a later analysis, some 18,000 TCR beta sequences were associated with specific HLA alleles at a false discovery rate of 0.05. The authors suggested that the approach could potentially be extended to other disease states and immunological phenotypes. In a later analysis, HLA-associated TCR beta chains were found to be more clonally expanded and to have lower generation probabilities than equally common non-associated chains. The presence/absence analyses assumed that sequencing depth was roughly uniform across donors, and that assumption may not be true. Approximately 16 rarely observed V segments, including chromosome 9 orphons, were excluded from the earlier analysis of several hundred of the donors because counts were too low. The sequencing pipeline was judged likely to have produced a cluster of highly shared sequence variants as a technical artifact. This cohort had only TCR beta chains sequenced, and the lack of alpha or paired-chain data limited which features could be detected. Assigning TCR associations to individual alleles was difficult when HLA alleles, especially DR and DQ, strongly co-occurred. The study listed approximately 160 TCR beta chains as associated with cytomegalovirus. HLA typing was unavailable for some donors at each locus, so association tests used only the typed subset. Broadly in line with IMGT annotations, most TCR beta V segments showed up in productive rearrangements about 87% or about 30% of the time in an earlier analysis of some 590 of the donors. In vitro tests confirmed that a few of the cytomegalovirus-associated TCR beta chains recognize cytomegalovirus antigens. An association between a missense DCLRE1C variant and V-gene and J-gene trimming of TCR beta chains was found in a later genetic analysis and replicated in an independent cohort. A further reported finding was that TCR beta sequences accurately predicted the HLA-A and HLA-B alleles for most subjects in the first cohort. Correlated functional status among segregating V segments might reflect linkage disequilibrium, but an unknown experimental factor could not be ruled out. According to a later genetic analysis, donors in an Asian-associated ancestry cluster had fewer N-insertions in productive TCRs than the roughly 670-donor mean. The classifier was reported to diagnose cytomegalovirus status with high specificity and sensitivity in both the original and validation cohorts. While some public TCRs were present in many individuals, most TCR sequences turned up only very rarely across donors. For the cohort, immune exposure information was limited to CMV serostatus. A later analysis reported that several top co-occurrence clusters appeared linked to parvovirus B19, influenza, CMV and Epstein-Barr virus. Most CMV-associated TCR beta chains appeared to be HLA-restricted in a later analysis, and the HLA associations seemed to be driven largely by CMV exposure.

Libraries were constructed by the immunoSEQ multiplex PCR assay. The multiplex PCR relied on a mix of 60 forward primers for TCR Vbeta segments and 13 reverse primers for TCR Jbeta segments. Amplification of the CDR3 region of rearranged TCR beta genes was performed with a multiplex PCR assay on genomic DNA. On the Illumina HiSeq System, the amplified TCR beta libraries were sequenced as 87-base-pair reads. In the authors' own workflow: A later analysis tallied about 77 million unique TCR beta chains across the 666 repertoires, and approximately 9.9 million of those chains were shared by two or more donors. Raw reads were error-corrected and collapsed into unique sequences with a nearest-neighbor algorithm that merged closely related sequences to remove PCR and sequencing errors. Alignment of CDR3 sequences to IMGT reference sequences was used to assign V, D and J gene segments. Each retained sequence needed at least a six-nucleotide match to both a V gene segment and a J gene segment. Rearrangements were classified as productive when the CDR3 lacked stop codons and remained in frame with V and J, and all other rearrangements were classified as non-productive. CDR3 was defined by IMGT convention, running from the second conserved V-encoded cysteine to the conserved J-encoded phenylalanine. The earlier analysis of more than 450 of the donors excluded sequences that lacked an unambiguous match to a single V gene segment. An earlier analysis of several hundred of the donors classified V segments as functional when productive rearrangements were above 56.7% and as segregating when the standard deviation between donors was above 5%. A statistical classification framework was built to diagnose cytomegalovirus status from the catalog of TCR beta chain sequences. In a later analysis, TCR nucleotide sequences were compared against IMGT/GENE-DB human TR gene sequences so that V and J genes could be assigned. The TCRdist pipeline was used in a later analysis to assign CDR3 sequences and most-parsimonious VDJ recombination scenarios. In a later analysis, each TCR beta chain was defined by its CDR3 amino acid sequence together with its V-gene family, and reads without a unique V-gene family were excluded. To address suspected cross-contamination and a sequencing artifact, a later analysis removed roughly 640 highly shared, low-generation-probability nucleotide sequences. For each public chain, a later analysis derived a clonal expansion index from normalized ranks of inferred template counts within each repertoire. In a later analysis, generation probabilities were computed with a VDJ recombination model fitted to out-of-frame rearrangements, and the resulting probabilities were checked against IGoR. Hypergeometric tests were used in a later analysis to score TCR-TCR, TCR-HLA and TCR-CMV co-occurrence, with a repertoire-size bias correction applied to the TCR pairs. To estimate false discovery rates, a later analysis permuted the HLA or CMV assignments 20 times. In a later analysis, co-occurring TCRs were grouped with DBSCAN, and TCRdist sequence similarity was added when clustering was performed within HLA-allele-positive subsets. For co-occurrence clustering, repertoires with fewer than 30,000 or more than 120,000 public chains were excluded, along with four or five repertoires with anomalous nucleotide sharing. The clones in this table, taken by TCRdb from immuneACCESS, are in-frame only. Not every clone is retained; where verified, under half of the shortfall comes from an unresolved V gene, and the cause of the rest is unknown. V, J and clone size are taken as reported in that table, and D and trimming were inferred from the DNA itself. The sample table holds fewer than 250,000 clones, of which 65% to 90% were seen once. About 1.4% of the sample lies in the top ten.

The cohort comprised 666 healthy bone marrow donors. At the time of sampling, all cohort members were nominally healthy, though unrecorded immune exposures were likely present. The donor tested CMV seronegative and was one of the 352 seronegative cohort members. Every donor gave a peripheral blood sample, and the peripheral blood mononuclear cells from that sample were used for TCR beta sequencing. Genomic DNA was extracted from the blood cell samples with the Qiagen DNeasy Blood Extraction Kit. For this clone: Its antigen remains undetermined. Per-base quality was not reported, and no clone a single base away is much larger than it.

The receptor was isolated from a girl aged 10-17 years in good health and CMV-seronegative. Sequenced: PBMCs.

The nucleotide sequence reads as follows: TGTGCCAGCAGTGAGGGCCGACTAGCTCCTCCCGGGGAGCTGTTTTTT. This is translated as CASSEGRLAPPGELFF. The sequence joins TRBV2 to TRBJ2-2, and 7 junction bases match TRBD2. The V end gives up 3 bases and the J end 6 bases, leaving 10 bases in the junction not matched to a gene. The CDR3 measures 16 amino acids from cysteine to phenylalanine. The sequence is cut down to CDR3 DNA, 48 bases in frame from base 1. The germline V gene specifies SNHLY as CDR1 and FYNNEI as CDR2. The CDR3, completed at both ends by the reference TRBV2 and TRBJ2-2 genes, gives the full variable domain EPEVTQTPSHQVTQMGQEVILRCVPISNHLYFYWYRQILGQKVEFLVSFYNNEISEKSEIFDDQFSVERPDGSNFTLKIRSTKLEDSAMYFCASSEGRLAPPGELFFGEGSRLTVL.